Listed below are T cell receptor beta chains from one sample, sequenced in a study of control samples from healthy donors and cancer patients. Generated by immunoSEQ multiplex PCR, the TCRdb table keeps only in-frame clones and is missing some. The repertoire holds about 77,000 clones, with over 80% as singletons. Specimen: blood. These receptors were obtained from a woman aged 60 to 75 in good health. The CDR3 runs from the conserved cysteine through the conserved F or W. A D gene is named only where the DNA matches it firmly. Clone size appears in some rows only: once, few, many, or a class for an expanded clone.

j_gene: TRBJ2-7; d_gene: .; abundance: .; v_gene: TRBV6-5; CDR3nt: TGTGCCAGCAGTTACTCGAGTTACTACGAGCAGTACTTC; CDR3aa: CASSYSSYYEQYF
j_gene: TRBJ2-6; d_gene: .; abundance: .; v_gene: TRBV7-9; CDR3nt: TGTGCCAGCAGCTTAGGGGGCTCTGGGGCCAACGTCCTGACTTTC; CDR3aa: CASSLGGSGANVLTF
j_gene: TRBJ1-1; d_gene: .; abundance: .; v_gene: TRBV29-1; CDR3nt: TGCAGCGTTGTACAGTACGGCGGTAACACTGAAGCTTTCTTT; CDR3aa: CSVVQYGGNTEAFF
j_gene: TRBJ1-6; d_gene: TRBD1; abundance: .; v_gene: TRBV30; CDR3nt: TGTGCCTGGAGCCGTTCGTTGACAGGGTGGTCGGGTTCACCCCTCCACTTT; CDR3aa: CAWSRSLTGWSGSPLHF
j_gene: TRBJ2-1; d_gene: TRBD2; abundance: .; v_gene: TRBV10-2; CDR3nt: TGCGCCAGCAGCGGTGGGACTAGCGGGAGCAATGAGCAGTTCTTC; CDR3aa: CASSGGTSGSNEQFF
j_gene: TRBJ2-3; d_gene: TRBD1; abundance: .; v_gene: TRBV11-2; CDR3nt: TGTGCCAGCAGAAGAGGACAGGGCGGTTCCACAGATACGCAGTATTTT; CDR3aa: CASRRGQGGSTDTQYF
j_gene: TRBJ1-1; d_gene: .; abundance: .; v_gene: TRBV7-9; CDR3nt: TGTGCCAGCAGCCTAAATCAGCCTTTAACTGAAGCTTTCTTT; CDR3aa: CASSLNQPLTEAFF
j_gene: TRBJ1-5; d_gene: .; abundance: .; v_gene: TRBV5-6; CDR3nt: TGTGCCAGCAGCTTAGAAGGGAACAATCAGCCCCAGCATTTT; CDR3aa: CASSLEGNNQPQHF
j_gene: TRBJ1-1; d_gene: .; abundance: few; v_gene: TRBV19; CDR3nt: TGTGCCAGTAGTACGCACGGGACGGAGAACACTGAAGCTTTCTTT; CDR3aa: CASSTHGTENTEAFF
j_gene: TRBJ1-5; d_gene: .; abundance: .; v_gene: TRBV30; CDR3nt: TGTGCCTGGAGTGGCCAGGATGGCAATCAGCCCCAGCATTTT; CDR3aa: CAWSGQDGNQPQHF